These 10 T cell receptor beta chains were sequenced from one sample in a study of blood T cell repertoires in COVID-19. Sequencing used immunoSEQ multiplex PCR; TCRdb keeps in-frame clones, though not all of them. The sample holds roughly 70,000 clones, less than 75% seen once. The sequenced sample was peripheral blood. The receptors stem from a man aged 55 to 70 with acute or convalescent COVID-19.

For the CDR3, the DNA is TGTGCCAGCAGTCTAACCGAGAGGACTAGCGGGAAGACTGACGATGAGCAGTTCTTC. Translating gives CASSLTERTSGKTDDEQFF. The V gene is TRBV9, the J gene TRBJ2-1; 12 bases are shared with TRBD2. Per germline, CDR1 SGDLS and CDR2 YYNGEE. The CDR3 loop spans 19 amino acids. The V segment lost 5 bases and the J segment 8 bases; nucleotides outside the gene matches: 20.

This clone was observed a handful of times. V is TRBV5-4 and J is TRBJ1-3; D possibly corresponds to TRBD1 (5 bases). The V gene's germline CDR1 is SGHNT and CDR2 YYREEE (reference sequence). V was cut by 2 bases and J by 0 bases, with 9 bases left in between. The CDR3 runs 15 residues. CDR3 amino acids: CASSFSGPSGNTIYF. The CDR3 DNA reads as TGTGCCAGCAGCTTCTCAGGGCCCTCTGGAAACACCATATATTTT.

This clone was picked up many times. The V and J genes are TRBV28 and TRBJ1-6; D is unclear. The CDR3 sequence is 13 residues long. Germline V lookup: CDR1 MDHEN, CDR2 SYDVKM. Trimming removed 8 bases from V and 7 bases from J, with 12 bases in between. The CDR3 loop is CASQAVKNSPLHF. The CDR3, as DNA: TGTGCCAGCCAGGCAGTTAAGAATTCACCCCTCCACTTT. Looking up the rest from reference TRBV28 and TRBJ1-6 gives the full variable domain: DVKVTQSSRYLVKRTGEKVFLECVQDMDHENMFWYRQDPGLGLRLIYFSYDVKMKEKGDIPEGYSVSREKKERFSLILESASTNQTSMYLCASQAVKNSPLHFGNGTRLTVT.

This rearrangement joins TRBV9 to TRBJ2-1; TRBD1 aligns across 7 bases. V lost 0 bases and J lost 4; bases outside the gene matches: 4. CDR3 size: 15 residues. Germline V gives CDR1 SGDLS, CDR2 YYNGEE. The CDR3 sequence is CASSVAGTAYNEQFF. The CDR3 nucleotides read TGTGCCAGCAGCGTAGCCGGGACAGCTTACAATGAGCAGTTCTTC.

V and J are TRBV27 and TRBJ2-7, with 8 bases fitting TRBD1. Trimming cost V 4 bases and J 2 bases; bases outside gene matches: 7. CDR1 is MNHEY and CDR2 is SMNVEV in the germline V gene (reference sequence). The CDR3 spans 15 residues. The CDR3 spells CASSSGTGAAYEQYF. CDR3 bases: TGTGCCAGCAGTTCAGGGACAGGAGCAGCCTACGAGCAGTACTTC.

The chain joins TRBV19 to TRBJ2-1, with TRBD1 matching 10 bases. Germline CDR1 and CDR2: LNHDA and SQIVND (reference sequence). V was clipped by 4 bases and J by 3 bases; unmatched bases: 18. The CDR3 has 20 amino acids. CDR3 nucleotides: TGTGCCAGTAGTACCGGGACAGGGGACTTAACGACTAGCGACTACAATGAGCAGTTCTTC. Translation gives CASSTGTGDLTTSDYNEQFF.

CDR3 region: CASSPGQEGSPLHF. DNA of the CDR3: TGTGCCAGCAGCCCTGGACAGGAGGGGTCACCCCTCCACTTT. This chain connects TRBV4-2 to TRBJ1-6; 7 nucleotides match TRBD1. The CDR3 covers 14 residues. Germline trimming cut 4 bases from V and 10 bases from J; bases unmatched to any gene: 7. The V gene's germline CDR1 is LGHNA and CDR2 YNFKEQ.

This clone was seen more than once but under ten times. The chain carries TRBV28 and TRBJ2-7, with D possibly matching TRBD1 (5 bases). The germline V gene has CDR1 MDHEN and CDR2 SYDVKM. V was pared by 6 bases and J by 4 bases, with 16 bases between. The CDR3 contains 14 residues. The CDR3 bases are TGTGCCAGCAGGAAAACAGGTTTTCCTTACGAGCAGTACTTC. Amino acids: CASRKTGFPYEQYF.

The chain uses TRBV19 and TRBJ1-1; weak D call: TRBD1 (5 bases). CDR1 LNHDA and CDR2 SQIVND come from the germline V gene (reference sequence). Trimming shortened V by 5 bases and J by 7 bases, and 11 bases separated the two germline ends. The CDR3 loop spans 12 amino acids. CDR3 coding DNA: TGTGCCAGTAGTGTTCAAGGGGTTGAAGCTTTCTTT. Its translation: CASSVQGVEAFF.

V is TRBV5-4 and J is TRBJ1-5, with a tentative D call TRBD1 (5 bases). V was pared by 5 bases and J by 0 bases, with 12 bases between. The CDR3 extends over 15 amino acids. Germline V CDR1 and CDR2: SGHNT, YYREEE (reference sequence). The CDR3 spells CASSTVGLSNQPQHF. In DNA, the CDR3 is TGTGCCAGCAGTACGGTGGGACTTAGCAATCAGCCCCAGCATTTT.